This entry describes one T cell receptor (beta chain). This record comes from a study of control samples from healthy donors and cancer patients. TCRdb's table, derived via immunoSEQ multiplex PCR, lists solely in-frame clones and lacks some. The sample yields some 100,000 clones, 79% seen once. The ends lost 0 bases at V and 9 bases at J; junction bases unmatched: 8. CDR3 length: 16 amino acids. Germline loops: CDR1 MGHRA, CDR2 YSYEKL. This chain joins TRBV4-1 and TRBJ2-1; 10 nucleotides match TRBD2. This TCR derives from a woman aged 25 to 45 in good health. Sequencing used blood. The CDR3 region has the DNA TGCGCCAGCAGCCAAGATATACTAGCGGGGCTCGGTGAGCAGTTCTTC. Protein product: CASSQDILAGLGEQFF.